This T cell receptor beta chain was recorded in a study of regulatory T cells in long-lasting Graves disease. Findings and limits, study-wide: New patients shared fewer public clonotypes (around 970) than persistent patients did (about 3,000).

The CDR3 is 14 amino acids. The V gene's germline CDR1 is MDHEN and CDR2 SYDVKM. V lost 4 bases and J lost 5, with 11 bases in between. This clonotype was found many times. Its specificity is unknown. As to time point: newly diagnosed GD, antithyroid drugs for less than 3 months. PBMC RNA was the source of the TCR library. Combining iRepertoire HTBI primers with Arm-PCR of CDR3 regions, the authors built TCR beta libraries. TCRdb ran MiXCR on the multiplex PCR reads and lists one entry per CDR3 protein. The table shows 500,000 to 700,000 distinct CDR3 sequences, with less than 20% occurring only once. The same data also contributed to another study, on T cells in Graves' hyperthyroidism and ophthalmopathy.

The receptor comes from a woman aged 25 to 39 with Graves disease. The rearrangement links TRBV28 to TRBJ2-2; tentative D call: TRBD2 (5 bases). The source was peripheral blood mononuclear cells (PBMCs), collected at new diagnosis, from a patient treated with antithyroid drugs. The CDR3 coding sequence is TGTGCCAGCAGTTACGGCGGCGGGACCGGGGAGCTGTTTTTT. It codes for CASSYGGGTGELFF.